These 24 T cell receptor beta chains originate from one sample sequenced in a study of tumor-infiltrating lymphocytes in primary liver carcinoma. Constant-region priming of approximately 0.55 ug total RNA yielded TCR beta cDNA. What produced the TCR beta libraries was three nested multiplex PCR rounds using slightly modified ARM-PCR. PCR rounds one and two used TRBV1-TRBV30 forward primers with a C-beta reverse primer for around 11 cycles each. A single record per CDR3 protein comes from TCRdb applying MiXCR to the multiplex PCR reads. Altogether some 55,000 distinct CDR3 sequences are present, 70% to 75% being singletons, with the ten largest covering around 23%. Unsorted bulk tissue of about 19-31 mg yielded co-extracted RNA and DNA. Sequenced input: liver tumor tissue from sampling region 2. Subset reported: tumor region T2, inferior pole. The receptor source for this set is a man aged 35-49 years with primary liver carcinoma and hepatitis B virus infection.

The chain combines TRBV6-1 with TRBJ2-7; the D gene is possibly TRBD2 (6 bases). Per germline, CDR1 MNHNS and CDR2 SASEGT. Trimming stripped 2 bases from V and 4 bases from J, with 15 bases between. CDR3 length equals 15 residues. The CDR3 loop is CASSEPAMGRYEQYF. CDR3 DNA: TGTGCCAGCAGTGAACCTGCGATGGGGAGGTACGAGCAGTACTTC.

This chain links TRBV10-3 with TRBJ1-4; D possibly corresponds to TRBD1 (5 bases). V lost 0 bases, J lost 8 bases, and 22 bases lay in between. Germline V gene data show CDR1 as ENHRY and CDR2 as SYGVKD. The CDR3 length is 18 residues. The chain's CDR3 is CAISESVPGLGLNEKLFF. The CDR3 DNA sequence: TGTGCCATCAGTGAGTCGGTCCCGGGACTGGGCCTGAACGAAAAACTGTTTTTT.

The gene calls are TRBV11-2 and TRBJ2-7; D may correspond to TRBD1 or TRBD2 (6 bases each). The germline V gene encodes CDR1 SGHAT and CDR2 FQNNGV. The CDR3 runs to 15 residues. V lost 1 base to trimming and J lost 6 bases, with 16 bases between them. CDR3 protein: CASSLAQGRNIEQYF. The CDR3 DNA follows: TGTGCCAGCAGCTTAGCTCAGGGGAGGAATATCGAGCAGTACTTC.

This clonotype was counted only a few times. Since a much larger clone is just one base distant, this may be a read error. Here the CDR3 omits its conserved ending phenylalanine or tryptophan, so a read error is the likely source. The V and J genes are TRBV5-8 and TRBJ2-5; the match to TRBD2 covers 10 bases. The length of the CDR3 is 16 residues. After removal of 0 bases from V and 4 bases from J, the junction contained 6 bases not matched to a gene. The germline CDR1 and CDR2 sequences are SGHTS and YDEGEE. The CDR3, as DNA: TGTGCCAGCAGCTTGGGGGGGACTAGCGTTGGAGAGACCCAGTACCTC. It encodes CASSLGGTSVGETQYL.

This clonotype was counted ten times or more. The chain recombines TRBV10-3 with TRBJ2-1, with TRBD2 matching 13 bases. This CDR3 comprises 14 residues. CDR1 is ENHRY, CDR2 SYGVKD, per germline. The trim removed 6 bases at V and 12 bases at J, leaving 8 bases unmatched. The CDR3 sequence: CAISGTSGTPWQFF. The CDR3, as DNA: TGTGCCATCAGCGGGACTAGCGGGACCCCATGGCAGTTCTTC.

Details on this clonotype: One end of the junction fails to match germline, which may point to a read error. This chain links TRBV25-1 with TRBJ2-5, with D unclear. Germline loops: CDR1 MGHDK, CDR2 SYGVNS. There are 13 residues in the CDR3. This CDR3 is CANSDYGLGTQYF. The CDR3 DNA follows: TGTGCCAACAGTGATTACGGTTTGGGGACCCAGTACTTC.

The rearrangement links TRBV12-3 or TRBV12-4 to TRBJ2-7, with TRBD2 identical over 10 bases. V dropped 2 bases and J dropped 8; count of bases not matched to a gene: 12. The CDR3 is 16 amino acids. Here the CDR3 DNA reads TGTGCCAGCAGTTTATTAGCGGGAGGACCTCCCCACAAGCAGTACTTC. It encodes CASSLLAGGPPHKQYF.

Details on this clonotype: Relative to the germline gene, one junction end is altered; a read error may explain this. V gene TRBV6-2 or TRBV6-3 combines with J gene TRBJ1-5, with D maybe TRBD1 (6 bases). CDR1 MNHEY and CDR2 SVGEGT come from the germline V gene. CDR3 length: 17 amino acids. CDR3 DNA sequence: TGTGCCAACAGTTACTATGGGCAGGGGTTAGAGAATCAGCTCCAGCATTTT. Its protein product is CANSYYGQGLENQLQHF.

The J gene is TRBJ2-2, the V gene TRBV10-1, with a possible D match to TRBD1 (6 bases). CDR1 is WNHNN and CDR2 is SYGVQD in the germline V gene (reference sequence). V lost 3 bases to trimming and J lost 2 bases, with 10 bases between them. This CDR3 is 15 amino acids long. CDR3 protein: CASSEDGTNTGELFF. Written as DNA, the CDR3 is TGCGCCAGCAGTGAAGACGGGACAAACACCGGGGAGCTGTTTTTT.

With regard to this clonotype: The junction does not match germline at one end; this may be a read error. The V and J genes are TRBV4-1 and TRBJ2-7; a possible D gene is TRBD2 (5 bases). The CDR3 spans 15 residues. Germline-derived CDR1 and CDR2 are MGHRA and YSYEKL. The CDR3 is CASSRSFEGVDEQYF. The CDR3 DNA reads TGTGCCAGCAGCCGGTCGTTCGAGGGTGTTGACGAGCAGTACTTC.

A word on this clonotype: One junction end disagrees with the germline gene, perhaps due to a read error. The genes are TRBV4-1 and TRBJ1-2, with 8 positions matching TRBD1. Germline CDR1 reads MGHRA; CDR2 reads YSYEKL. CDR3 length equals 17 residues. This chain's CDR3 is CASSQEFVRDRSLGYIF. The CDR3 bases are TGCGCCAGCAGCCAAGAGTTTGTTCGGGACAGGTCCCTTGGCTACATCTTC.

Of note for this clonotype: The CDR3 end shows no conserved phenylalanine or tryptophan, and so a read error is likely. No DNA is shown, since the ends of the CDR3 on it are uncertain; the CDR3 is the one TCRdb lists. The J gene is TRBJ2-5, the V gene TRBV14; the table gives TRBD1 as D, unverified against the DNA. The CDR3 spans 17 amino acids, including both terminal residues. The germline CDR1 and CDR2 sequences are SGHDN and FVKESK. CDR3 protein: CASSQEHAPEFQETHYS.

Worth noting for this clonotype: This may be a read error: a much more frequent sequence differs by one nucleotide. The chain employs TRBV18 and TRBJ1-1; D remains ambiguous. Germline V gene lookup returns CDR1 KGHSH and CDR2 LQKENI. The CDR3 runs to 14 residues. In nucleotides, the CDR3 is TGTGCCAACTCACCGGACGCTCTTAACACTGAAGCTTTCTTT. Translated, it gives CANSPDALNTEAFF.

In its sample, this clonotype ranks as large. V usage is TRBV29-1 and J usage is TRBJ2-1, with 8 bases that match TRBD1. The CDR3 contains 14 residues. V trimming: 4 bases; J trimming: 6 bases; junction bases outside the gene matches: 8. Germline V gene sequence: CDR1 SQVTM, CDR2 ANQGSEA. CDR3 in DNA: TGCAGCGTTGTTGGACAGGGACCTTTCAATGAGCAGTTCTTC. It specifies CSVVGQGPFNEQFF.

This clonotype has at least ten counts. The genes are TRBV6-5 and TRBJ1-6; 9 bases match TRBD1. Trimming cost V 6 bases and J 9 bases; bases outside gene matches: 9. This CDR3 spans 15 amino acids. Germline values: CDR1 MNHEY, CDR2 SVGAGI. The CDR3 is CASSPGTGSSSPLHF. As DNA, the CDR3 is TGTGCCAGCAGCCCAGGGACAGGGTCTTCTTCACCCCTCCACTTT.

This clonotype was recorded at least ten times. This CDR3 is CASTGVGETQYF. The CDR3 DNA is TGTGCCAGCACCGGAGTGGGAGAGACCCAGTACTTC. The V gene is TRBV28, the J gene TRBJ2-5; the D is unclear. The CDR3 is 12 residues long. Germline V gene data show CDR1 as MDHEN and CDR2 as SYDVKM. Trimming took 7 bases from V and 4 from J, leaving 10 bases between them.

With respect to this clonotype: The junction and the germline gene differ at one end; a read error may be behind it. The chain carries TRBV29-1 and TRBJ1-2; no clear D gene. The germline CDR1 and CDR2 sequences are SQVTM and ANQGSEA. This CDR3 is built from 13 residues. The CDR3 DNA follows: TGCAGCCTTGAAGATGTTTACGGCTATGGCTACACCTTC. Translating it yields CSLEDVYGYGYTF. The variable domain in full, with the rest retrieved from reference TRBV29-1 and TRBJ1-2, is SAVISQKPSRDICQRGTSLTIQCQVDSQVTMMFWYRQQPGQSLTLIATANQGSEATYESGFVIDKFPISRPNLTFSTLTVSNMSPEDSSIYLCSLEDVYGYGYTFGSGTRLTVV.

A note on this clonotype: One end of the junction fails to match germline, which may point to a read error. The chain has TRBV4-2 and TRBJ1-2; no definite D call. CDR3 size: 16 residues. Germline CDR1 reads LGHNA; CDR2 reads YNFKEQ. The CDR3 here is CAGSQDEIALNYGYTF. The CDR3 DNA follows: TGTGCCGGCAGCCAAGATGAGATAGCCCTTAACTATGGCTACACCTTC.

A note on this clonotype: A read error may produce the germline difference seen at one junction end. V and J are TRBV7-8 and TRBJ1-1; D may be TRBD1 (5 bases). Germline V gene lookup returns CDR1 SGHVS and CDR2 FQNEAQ. CDR3 size: 12 residues. CDR3 region: CANSRGGTEASF. CDR3 coding DNA: TGTGCCAACTCGAGGGGCGGCACTGAAGCTTCCTTT.

The chain has TRBV6-5 and TRBJ2-7; no firm D call. V gave up 10 bases and J gave up 13 bases, with 23 bases separating them. This CDR3 contains 12 residues. Germline assignment: CDR1 MNHEY and CDR2 SVGAGI. DNA of the CDR3: TGTGCCACCAGAAGGGCATCCTACGATCAATACTTC. Amino acid sequence: CATRRASYDQYF.

For this clonotype: Sequence at one end of the junction differs from germline and may be a read error. The V call is TRBV28, the J call TRBJ1-1; no reliable D call. The CDR3 consists of 14 residues. Germline lookup yields CDR1 MDHEN and CDR2 SYDVKM. The CDR3 loop reads CTSSHHSMNTEAFF. The CDR3 DNA reads TGTACCAGCAGTCACCATTCTATGAACACTGAAGCTTTCTTT.

This clonotype was seen more than once but under ten times. Sequence at one end of the junction differs from germline and may be a read error. The chain uses TRBV14 and TRBJ2-5, with no clear D. Germline V gene lookup returns CDR1 SGHDN and CDR2 FVKESK. CDR3 length equals 17 residues. CDR3 bases: TGTACCAGCAGCCAAGACCACGCCCCCGAGTTCCAAGAGACTCAGTATTTC. This translates into CTSSQDHAPEFQETQYF.

This sequence joins TRBV5-4 and TRBJ2-5; D unresolved. The CDR3 runs to 14 residues. Germline-derived CDR1 and CDR2 are SGHNT and YYREEE (reference sequence). CDR3 amino acids: CVSSLASGEETQYF. The CDR3 DNA reads TGTGTTAGCAGCTTGGCGTCAGGCGAAGAGACCCAGTACTTC. The variable domain in full, completed from reference TRBV5-4 and TRBJ2-5, reads ETGVTQSPTHLIKTRGQQVTLRCSSQSGHNTVSWYQQALGQGPQFIFQYYREEENGRGNFPPRFSGLQFPNYSSELNVNALELDDSALYLCVSSLASGEETQYFGPGTRLLVL.

Worth noting for this clonotype: The junction shows a germline mismatch at one end, possibly a read error. This chain uses TRBV13 with TRBJ2-1; perhaps TRBD2 as D (6 bases). The CDR3 loop spans 11 amino acids. Germline V gives CDR1 PRHDT, CDR2 FYEKMQ (reference sequence). The chain's CDR3 is CASSLRDLQLF. CDR3 sequence (DNA): TGTGCTAGCAGCTTAAGGGACTTGCAGCTCTTC.